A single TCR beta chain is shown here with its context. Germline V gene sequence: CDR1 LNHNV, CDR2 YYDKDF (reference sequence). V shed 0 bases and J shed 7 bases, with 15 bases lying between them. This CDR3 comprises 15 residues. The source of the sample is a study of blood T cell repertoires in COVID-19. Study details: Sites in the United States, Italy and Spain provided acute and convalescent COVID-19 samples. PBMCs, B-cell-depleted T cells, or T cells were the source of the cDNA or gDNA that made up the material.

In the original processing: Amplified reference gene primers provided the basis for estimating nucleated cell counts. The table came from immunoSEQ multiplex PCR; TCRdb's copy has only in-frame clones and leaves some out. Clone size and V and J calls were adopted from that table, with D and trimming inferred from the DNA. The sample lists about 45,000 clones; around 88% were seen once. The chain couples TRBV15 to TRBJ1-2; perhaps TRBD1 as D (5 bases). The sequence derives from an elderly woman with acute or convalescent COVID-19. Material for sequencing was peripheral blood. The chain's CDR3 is CATSRDRYQGAGYTF. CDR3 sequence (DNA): TGTGCCACCAGCAGAGATAGATACCAAGGGGCTGGCTACACCTTC.